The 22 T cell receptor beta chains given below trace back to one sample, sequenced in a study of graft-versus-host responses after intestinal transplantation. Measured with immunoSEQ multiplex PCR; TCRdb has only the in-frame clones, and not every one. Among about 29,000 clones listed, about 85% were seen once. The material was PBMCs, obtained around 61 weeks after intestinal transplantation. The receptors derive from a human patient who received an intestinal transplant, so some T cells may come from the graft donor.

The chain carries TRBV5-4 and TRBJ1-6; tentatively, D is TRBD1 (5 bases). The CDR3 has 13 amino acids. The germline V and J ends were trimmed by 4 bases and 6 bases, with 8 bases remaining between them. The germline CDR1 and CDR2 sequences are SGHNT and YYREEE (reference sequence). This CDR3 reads CASSRDGNSPLHF. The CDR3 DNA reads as TGTGCCAGCAGCCGGGACGGTAATTCACCCCTCCACTTT.

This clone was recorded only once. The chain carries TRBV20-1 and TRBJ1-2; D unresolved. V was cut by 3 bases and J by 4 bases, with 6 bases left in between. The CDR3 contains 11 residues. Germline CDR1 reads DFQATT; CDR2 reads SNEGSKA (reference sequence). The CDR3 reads CSARDTYGYTF. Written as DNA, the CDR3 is TGCAGTGCTAGGGATACCTATGGCTACACCTTC.

CDR3 amino acids: CASSRNTGGNTEAFF. CDR3 sequence (DNA): TGTGCCAGCAGTCGGAACACAGGGGGGAACACTGAAGCTTTCTTT. The chain uses TRBV6-5 and TRBJ1-1, with 8 bases matching TRBD1. V shed 5 bases, J shed 1 base, and the junction held 6 bases outside the gene matches. The V gene's germline CDR1 is MNHEY and CDR2 SVGAGI. This CDR3 region has 15 residues.

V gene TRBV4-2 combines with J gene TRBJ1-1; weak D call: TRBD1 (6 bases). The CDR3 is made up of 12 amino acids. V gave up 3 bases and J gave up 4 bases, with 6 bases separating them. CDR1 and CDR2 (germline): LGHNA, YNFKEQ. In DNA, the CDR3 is TGTGCCAGCAGCCAGGGGGCCACTGAAGCTTTCTTT. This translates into CASSQGATEAFF.

The CDR3 spells CAWSGKWGYTF. CDR3 sequence (DNA): TGTGCCTGGAGTGGAAAGTGGGGCTACACCTTC. The V call is TRBV30, the J call TRBJ1-2, with unresolved D. Trimming pared 1 base from V and 8 bases from J, leaving 8 bases between. The CDR3 covers 11 residues. CDR1 and CDR2 (germline): GTSNPN, SVGIG (reference sequence).

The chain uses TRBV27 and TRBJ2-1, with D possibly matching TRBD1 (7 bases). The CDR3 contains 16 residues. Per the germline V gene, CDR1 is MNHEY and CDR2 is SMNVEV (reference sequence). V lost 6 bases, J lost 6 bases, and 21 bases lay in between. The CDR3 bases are TGTGCCAGCAGCCCCCACGGCGGAGGGGGCTTCAATGAGCAGTTCTTC. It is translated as CASSPHGGGGFNEQFF.

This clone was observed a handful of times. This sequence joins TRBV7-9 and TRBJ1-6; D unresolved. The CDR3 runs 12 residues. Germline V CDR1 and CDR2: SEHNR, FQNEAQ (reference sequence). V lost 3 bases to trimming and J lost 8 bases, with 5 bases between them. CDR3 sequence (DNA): TGTGCCAGCAGCTTTGGATATTCACCCCTCCACTTT. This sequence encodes CASSFGYSPLHF.

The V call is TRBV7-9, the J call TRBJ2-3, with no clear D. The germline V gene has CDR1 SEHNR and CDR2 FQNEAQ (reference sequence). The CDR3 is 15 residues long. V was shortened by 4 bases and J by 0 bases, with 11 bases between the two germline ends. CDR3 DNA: TGTGCCAGCAGCTGTTCAGAAAGTAGCACAGATACGCAGTATTTT. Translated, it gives CASSCSESSTDTQYF.

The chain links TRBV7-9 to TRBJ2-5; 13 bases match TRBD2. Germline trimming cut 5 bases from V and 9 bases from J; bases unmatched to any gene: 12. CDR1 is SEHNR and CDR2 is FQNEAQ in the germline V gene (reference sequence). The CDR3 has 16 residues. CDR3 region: CASSPIGTSGTQAQYF. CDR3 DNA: TGTGCCAGCAGCCCGATCGGGACTAGCGGGACCCAGGCCCAGTACTTC.

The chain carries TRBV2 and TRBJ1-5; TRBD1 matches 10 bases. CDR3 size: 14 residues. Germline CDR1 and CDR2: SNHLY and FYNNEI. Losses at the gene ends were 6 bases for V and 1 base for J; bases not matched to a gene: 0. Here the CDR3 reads CASRDRGSNQPQHF. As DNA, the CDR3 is TGTGCCAGCAGGGACAGGGGGAGCAATCAGCCCCAGCATTTT.

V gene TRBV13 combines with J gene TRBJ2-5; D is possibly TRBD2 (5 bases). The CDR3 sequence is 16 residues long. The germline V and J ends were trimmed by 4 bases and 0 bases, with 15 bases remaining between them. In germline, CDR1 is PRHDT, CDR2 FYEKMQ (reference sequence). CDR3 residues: CASSSADFSYQETQYF. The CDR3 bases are TGTGCCAGCAGCTCCGCGGACTTCTCGTACCAAGAGACCCAGTACTTC.

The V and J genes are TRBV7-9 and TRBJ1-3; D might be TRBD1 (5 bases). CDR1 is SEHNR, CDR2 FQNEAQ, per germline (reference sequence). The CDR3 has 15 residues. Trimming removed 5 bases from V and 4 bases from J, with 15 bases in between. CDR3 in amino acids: CASSPTPGMGNTIYF. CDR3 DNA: TGTGCCAGCAGCCCCACCCCAGGGATGGGAAACACCATATATTTT.

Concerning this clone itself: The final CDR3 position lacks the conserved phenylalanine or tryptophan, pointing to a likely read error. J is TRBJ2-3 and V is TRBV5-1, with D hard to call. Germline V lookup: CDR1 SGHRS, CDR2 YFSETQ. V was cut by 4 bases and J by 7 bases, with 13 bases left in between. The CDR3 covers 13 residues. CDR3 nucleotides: TGCGCCAGCAGCCCCTCCAGTCAAAATACGCAGTATGTT. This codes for CASSPSSQNTQYV.

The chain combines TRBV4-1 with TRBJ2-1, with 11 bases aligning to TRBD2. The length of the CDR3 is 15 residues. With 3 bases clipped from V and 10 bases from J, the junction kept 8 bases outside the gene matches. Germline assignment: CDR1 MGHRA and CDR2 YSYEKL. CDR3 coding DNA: TGCGCCAGCAGCCACGATAGCGGGGGGGCCCGCGAGCAGTTCTTC. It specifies CASSHDSGGAREQFF.

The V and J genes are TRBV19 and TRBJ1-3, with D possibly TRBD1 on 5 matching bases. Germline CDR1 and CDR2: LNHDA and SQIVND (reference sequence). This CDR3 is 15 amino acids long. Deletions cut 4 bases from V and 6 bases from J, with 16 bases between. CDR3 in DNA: TGTGCCAGTAGTACCTGGGACCGGGTCATAAACACCATATATTTT. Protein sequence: CASSTWDRVINTIYF.

The CDR3 bases are TGTGCCAGCAGCTTAGGGCGGTGGTCCTACGAGCAGTACTTC. Encoded protein: CASSLGRWSYEQYF. The V and J genes are TRBV13 and TRBJ2-7; the D is unclear. CDR3 size: 14 residues. The germline V gene has CDR1 PRHDT and CDR2 FYEKMQ (reference sequence). Trimming shortened V by 0 bases and J by 1 base, and 7 bases separated the two germline ends.

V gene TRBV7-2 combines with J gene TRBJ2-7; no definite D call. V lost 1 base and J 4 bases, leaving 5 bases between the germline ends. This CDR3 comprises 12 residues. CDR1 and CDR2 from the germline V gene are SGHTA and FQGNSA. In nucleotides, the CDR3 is TGTGCCAGCAGCTTAGTTGGTTACGAGCAGTACTTC. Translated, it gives CASSLVGYEQYF.

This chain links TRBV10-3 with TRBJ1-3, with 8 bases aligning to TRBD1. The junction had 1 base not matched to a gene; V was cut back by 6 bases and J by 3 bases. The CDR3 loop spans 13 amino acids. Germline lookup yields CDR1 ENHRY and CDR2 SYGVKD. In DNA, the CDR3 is TGTGCCATCAGAGGACAGGGTGGAAACACCATATATTTT. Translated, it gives CAIRGQGGNTIYF.

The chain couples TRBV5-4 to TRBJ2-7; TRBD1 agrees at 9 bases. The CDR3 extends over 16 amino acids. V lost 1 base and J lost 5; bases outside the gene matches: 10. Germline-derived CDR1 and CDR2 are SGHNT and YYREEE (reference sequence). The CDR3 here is CASSLSPGQGVNEQYF. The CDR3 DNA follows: TGTGCCAGCAGCTTGTCCCCGGGACAGGGTGTCAACGAGCAGTACTTC.

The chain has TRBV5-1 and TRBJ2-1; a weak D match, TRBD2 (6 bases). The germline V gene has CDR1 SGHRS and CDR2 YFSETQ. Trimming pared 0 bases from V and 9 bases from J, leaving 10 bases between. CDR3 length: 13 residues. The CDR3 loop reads CASSLVVGGEQFF. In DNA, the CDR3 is TGCGCCAGCAGCTTGGTGGTCGGGGGTGAGCAGTTCTTC.

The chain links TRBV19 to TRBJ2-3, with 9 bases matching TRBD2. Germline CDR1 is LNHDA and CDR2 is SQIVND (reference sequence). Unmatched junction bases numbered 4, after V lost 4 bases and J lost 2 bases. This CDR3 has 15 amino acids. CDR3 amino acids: CASSSAGGATDTQYF. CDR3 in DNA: TGTGCCAGTAGTAGCGCGGGGGGGGCCACAGATACGCAGTATTTT.

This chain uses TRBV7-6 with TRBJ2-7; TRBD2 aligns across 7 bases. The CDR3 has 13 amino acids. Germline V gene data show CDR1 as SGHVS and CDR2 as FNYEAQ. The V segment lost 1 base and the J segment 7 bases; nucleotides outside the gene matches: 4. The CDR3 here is CASSLVGEGEQYF. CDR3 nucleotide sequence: TGTGCCAGCAGCTTAGTAGGGGAGGGGGAGCAGTACTTC.